This T cell receptor (beta chain) was recovered during a study of blood T cells in healthy people across ages. Using a J-beta primer mix together with a sample-barcoded 5' primer, a second PCR was run for roughly 7 to 12 cycles. TCRdb redid the calling of the 5' RACE reads with MiXCR, one entry per CDR3 protein. The profile shows around 2 million distinct CDR3 sequences, 35% to 50% of them singletons. This TCR came from a human donor in good health. Sequenced input: blood.

CDR3: CASSYLGHVEGKLFF. The DNA for the CDR3 is TGTGCCAGCAGTTACCTCGGACACGTCGAGGGAAAACTGTTTTTT. The chain combines TRBV6-5 with TRBJ1-4; maybe TRBD1 (5 bases). The V gene's germline CDR1 is MNHEY and CDR2 SVGAGI. The germline V and J ends were trimmed by 2 bases and 10 bases, with 17 bases remaining between them. The CDR3 is 15 amino acids.